This entry lists 17 T cell receptor beta chains sequenced from one sample in a study of Graves' ophthalmopathy and Graves' hyperthyroidism (dated 2018 in TCRdb). Sequencing used an Illumina HiSeq 2000. TCR beta CDR3 regions were amplified from RNA transcripts for repertoire sequencing. A first-round RT-PCR used HTBI primers with the Qiagen OneStep RT-PCR kit, followed by a second-round multiplex PCR, size selection and purification. The public reads were quality trimmed at Q25 with fastp and then assembled into clones with MiXCR by TCRdb, keeping productive beta chains. Rows matching on CDR3 protein sequence are summarized as one entry with the most common DNA and genes. Present in this sample are 660,000 or so distinct CDR3 sequences, just over 40% of which were seen just once. The ten most abundant clones make up around 3.3% of the sample. Material: peripheral blood. Receptor source: an adult man with Graves' ophthalmopathy.

Of note for this clonotype: A clone one base away is much larger, so this may be a read error. V gene TRBV12-3 or TRBV12-4 combines with J gene TRBJ1-1; 7 nucleotides line up with TRBD1. Losses at the gene ends were 10 bases for V and 5 bases for J; bases not matched to a gene: 7. CDR3 length: 12 residues. The CDR3 nucleotides are TGTGCCAACAGCCAGGGACAGACTGAAGCTTTCTTT. It translates to CANSQGQTEAFF.

In this sample, this clonotype turned up many times. This sequence joins TRBV6-5 and TRBJ1-2; TRBD1 is a possible D gene (5 bases). Trimming left V 2 bases short and J 7 bases short, with 5 bases between. This CDR3 has 11 amino acids. Per the germline V gene, CDR1 is MNHEY and CDR2 is SVGAGI. The chain's CDR3 is CASSYQGGYTF. Written as DNA, the CDR3 is TGTGCCAGCAGTTACCAGGGTGGCTACACCTTC.

This rearrangement joins TRBV27 to TRBJ1-2; D is perhaps TRBD1 (6 bases). From germline, CDR1 is MNHEY and CDR2 SMNVEV (reference sequence). The V end lost 2 bases, the J end lost 8 bases, and 12 bases lay between the germline ends. This CDR3 is built from 13 residues. The CDR3 DNA is TGTGCCAGCAGTTTAACAGGGCTCTCCGGCTACACCTTC. It encodes CASSLTGLSGYTF.

Notes on this clonotype: Germline and junction disagree at one end, which may indicate a read error. The V gene is TRBV10-3, the J gene TRBJ1-5; 8 bases match TRBD1. Germline V gene lookup returns CDR1 ENHRY and CDR2 SYGVKD. This CDR3 spans 19 amino acids. This CDR3 reads CASSPQSGGWGTGGQPQHF. In nucleotides, the CDR3 is TGTGCCAGCAGTCCCCAGTCAGGGGGCTGGGGCACCGGGGGTCAGCCCCAGCATTTT.

This clonotype was found a few times. Sequence at one end of the junction differs from germline and may be a read error. The chain joins TRBV11-3 to TRBJ2-7; the D gene is possibly TRBD2 (5 bases). CDR3 length: 18 residues. The germline V gene encodes CDR1 SGHNT and CDR2 YENEEA. This chain's CDR3 is CASSVEGFGRPGDYEQYF. Written as DNA, the CDR3 is TGTGCCAGCAGCGTAGAGGGCTTCGGCCGGCCCGGGGACTACGAGCAGTACTTC.

Notes on this clonotype: Since no conserved phenylalanine or tryptophan closes the CDR3, a read error is the likely cause. The rearrangement links TRBV20-1 to TRBJ2-3; 12 positions match TRBD2. Germline CDR1 DFQATT, CDR2 SNEGSKA (reference sequence). The V and J ends lost 3 bases and 4 bases, in that order; junction bases with no gene match: 8. CDR3 size: 16 residues. The CDR3 is CSASPSSGGVADTQYY. CDR3 nucleotides: TGCAGTGCTAGTCCTTCTAGCGGGGGGGTCGCAGATACGCAGTATTAT.

Notes on this clonotype: A read error is possible here, since a much larger clone lies one base away. V and J are TRBV7-9 and TRBJ2-7; D perhaps matches TRBD1 (7 bases). The germline CDR1 and CDR2 sequences are SEHNR and FQNEAQ (reference sequence). Trimming shortened V by 3 bases and J by 4 bases, and 22 bases separated the two germline ends. The CDR3 runs 17 residues. The CDR3 protein is CASSLLRDRTYPYEQYF. CDR3 sequence (DNA): TGTGCCAGCAGCTTGTTGCGGGACAGAACTTATCCGTACGAGCAGTACTTC.

The J gene is TRBJ2-2, the V gene TRBV10-3; TRBD1 is a possible D gene (6 bases). CDR3 length: 13 residues. Between the trimmed V and J ends, which lost 10 bases and 5 bases, there was a span of 14 bases. Germline V lookup: CDR1 ENHRY, CDR2 SYGVKD. The DNA of the CDR3 is TGTGCCAGCACTAGGGGGTGGACCGGGGAGCTGTTTTTT. Translating it yields CASTRGWTGELFF.

As concerns this clonotype: The conserved final phenylalanine or tryptophan is absent from the CDR3, which likely points to a read error. The limits of the CDR3 on the DNA are not certain, so only TCRdb's listed CDR3 is given. The V gene is TRBV6-9, the J gene TRBJ1-3; TRBD1, as called in the table, went unchecked against the DNA. The CDR3 sequence runs 9 residues, both termini included. The germline V gene has CDR1 MNHGY and CDR2 SVAAGI. The CDR3 loop is CASRPTGST.

Ten or more counts support this clonotype. The chain links TRBV12-3 or TRBV12-4 to TRBJ1-6, with 7 bases aligning to TRBD1. Losses at the gene ends were 5 bases for V and 9 bases for J; bases not matched to a gene: 13. The length of the CDR3 is 16 residues. The CDR3 bases are TGTGCCAGCAGTCTAACAGGGGAAGGAAATTCTTCACCCCTCCACTTT. Residues: CASSLTGEGNSSPLHF.

In its sample, this clonotype was seen many times. The chain combines TRBV9 with TRBJ1-1, with D uncertain. Germline V gene sequence: CDR1 SGDLS, CDR2 YYNGEE. V dropped 1 base and J dropped 1 base, with 5 bases sitting between them. CDR3 size: 13 residues. CDR3 sequence reads: CASSVSGNTEAFF. As DNA, the CDR3 is TGTGCCAGCAGCGTAAGCGGGAACACTGAAGCTTTCTTT.

This clonotype was found many times. J is TRBJ1-6 and V is TRBV7-8, with D hard to call. Per the germline V gene, CDR1 is SGHVS and CDR2 is FQNEAQ. Trimming pared 4 bases from V and 9 bases from J, leaving 10 bases between. The CDR3 sequence is 13 residues long. The CDR3: CASSWRSVSPLHF. The CDR3 nucleotides are TGTGCCAGCAGCTGGCGGTCCGTTTCACCCCTCCACTTT.

This clonotype was detected only a few times. V is TRBV19 and J is TRBJ2-3, with 8 positions matching TRBD2. There are 15 residues in the CDR3. CDR1 is LNHDA and CDR2 is SQIVND in the germline V gene (reference sequence). The junction had 5 bases not matched to a gene; V was cut back by 6 bases and J by 0 bases. CDR3 protein: CASRWSGGSTDTQYF. CDR3 nucleotide sequence: TGTGCCAGTAGATGGAGCGGGGGAAGCACAGATACGCAGTATTTT. Filled out from reference TRBV19 and TRBJ2-3, the complete variable domain reads DGGITQSPKYLFRKEGQNVTLSCEQNLNHDAMYWYRQDPGQGLRLIYYSQIVNDFQKGDIAEGYSVSREKKESFPLTVTSAQKNPTAFYLCASRWSGGSTDTQYFGPGTRLTVL.

The sample holds a few counts of this clonotype. The rearrangement links TRBV6-6 to TRBJ2-7; maybe TRBD2 (6 bases). The CDR3 extends over 14 amino acids. Germline V gives CDR1 MNHNY, CDR2 SVGAGI (reference sequence). Deletions cut 6 bases from V and 0 bases from J, with 12 bases between. For the CDR3, the DNA is TGTGCCAGCAGCGGGACTTCCATCTCCTACGAGCAGTACTTC. It is translated as CASSGTSISYEQYF.

This clonotype was counted a few times. In this CDR3 the conserved last residue, phenylalanine or tryptophan, is missing, so a read error is likely. The limits of the CDR3 on the DNA are not certain, so only TCRdb's listed CDR3 is given. This chain links TRBV9 with TRBJ1-3. Looked up from germline, CDR1 is SGDLS and CDR2 is YYNGEE. The CDR3 is 8 amino acids long, termini counted. CDR3 protein: CASSPDGV.

Comment on this clonotype: A read error may produce the germline difference seen at one junction end. The chain is built from TRBV2 and TRBJ1-5, with D uncertain. The CDR3 spans 11 residues. Germline CDR1 and CDR2: SNHLY and FYNNEI. The CDR3: CSAQHNQPQHF. CDR3 nucleotides: TGCAGTGCTCAGCACAATCAGCCCCAGCATTTT.

The chain has TRBV9 and TRBJ2-7; D is perhaps TRBD2 (6 bases). The CDR3 is 15 amino acids. V was clipped by 5 bases and J by 5 bases, with 20 bases between them. Germline lookup yields CDR1 SGDLS and CDR2 YYNGEE. The CDR3 region is CASSSHRAGKDEQYF. Written as DNA, the CDR3 is TGTGCCAGCAGTAGCCACCGCGCGGGGAAGGACGAGCAGTACTTC.